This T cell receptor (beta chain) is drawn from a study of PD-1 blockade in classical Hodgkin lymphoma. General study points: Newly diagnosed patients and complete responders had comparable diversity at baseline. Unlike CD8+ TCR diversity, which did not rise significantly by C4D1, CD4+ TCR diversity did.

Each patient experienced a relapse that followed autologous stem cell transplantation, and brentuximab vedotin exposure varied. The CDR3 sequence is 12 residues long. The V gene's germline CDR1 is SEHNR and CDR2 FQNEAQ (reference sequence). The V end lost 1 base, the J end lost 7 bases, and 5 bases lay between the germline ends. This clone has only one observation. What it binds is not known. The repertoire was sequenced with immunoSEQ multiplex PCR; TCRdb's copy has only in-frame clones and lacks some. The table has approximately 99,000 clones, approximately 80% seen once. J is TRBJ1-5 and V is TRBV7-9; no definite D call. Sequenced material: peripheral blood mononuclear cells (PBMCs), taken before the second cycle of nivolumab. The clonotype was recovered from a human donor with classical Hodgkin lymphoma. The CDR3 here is CASSLGGQPQHF. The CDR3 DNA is TGTGCCAGCAGCTTAGGAGGCCAGCCCCAGCATTTT.